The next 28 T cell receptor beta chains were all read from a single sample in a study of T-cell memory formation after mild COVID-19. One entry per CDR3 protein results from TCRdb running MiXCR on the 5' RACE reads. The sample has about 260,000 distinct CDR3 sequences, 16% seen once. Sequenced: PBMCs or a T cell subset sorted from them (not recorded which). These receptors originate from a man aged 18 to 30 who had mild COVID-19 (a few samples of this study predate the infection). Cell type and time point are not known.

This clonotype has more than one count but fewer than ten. In DNA, the CDR3 is TGTGCCAGCTCACGAATACCCCCTCCGAGCGGGGGGCACTACGAGCAGTACTTC. It yields the protein CASSRIPPPSGGHYEQYF. The chain employs TRBV18 and TRBJ2-7, with TRBD2 matching over 9 bases. The CDR3 has 18 amino acids. V trimming: 4 bases; J trimming: 3 bases; junction bases outside the gene matches: 16. Germline CDR1 is KGHSH and CDR2 is LQKENI.

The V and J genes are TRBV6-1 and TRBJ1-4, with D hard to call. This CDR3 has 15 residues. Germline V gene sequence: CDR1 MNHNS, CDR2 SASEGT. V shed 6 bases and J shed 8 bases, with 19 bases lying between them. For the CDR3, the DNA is TGTGCCAGCAGAGGGTGGAACGAGTCTGGAGAAAAACTGTTTTTT. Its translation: CASRGWNESGEKLFF.

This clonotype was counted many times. This CDR3 is CASSLAVDGLTGELFF. CDR3 DNA: TGCGCCAGCAGCTTGGCGGTGGATGGACTCACCGGGGAGCTGTTTTTT. The genes are TRBV5-1 and TRBJ2-2; TRBD2 is a possible D gene (5 bases). The V and J ends lost 0 bases and 4 bases respectively, with 13 bases between them. The CDR3 has 16 amino acids. CDR1 SGHRS and CDR2 YFSETQ come from the germline V gene. The full variable domain, with the rest looked up from reference TRBV5-1 and TRBJ2-2, is KAGVTQTPRYLIKTRGQQVTLSCSPISGHRSVSWYQQTPGQGLQFLFEYFSETQRNKGNFPGRFSGRQFSNSRSEMNVSTLELGDSALYLCASSLAVDGLTGELFFGEGSRLTVL.

The CDR3 spells CASSLDPRAGSYGYTF. CDR3 coding DNA: TGTGCCAGCAGCTTGGACCCGAGGGCTGGGAGCTATGGCTACACCTTC. The V call is TRBV5-4, the J call TRBJ1-2; D remains ambiguous. CDR3 size: 16 residues. Looked up from germline, CDR1 is SGHNT and CDR2 is YYREEE (reference sequence). V lost 0 bases and J 4 bases, leaving 16 bases between the germline ends.

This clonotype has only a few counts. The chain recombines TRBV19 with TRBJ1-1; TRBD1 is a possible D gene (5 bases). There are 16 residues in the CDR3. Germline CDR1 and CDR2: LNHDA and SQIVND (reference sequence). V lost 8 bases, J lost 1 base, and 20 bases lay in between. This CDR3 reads CASLNFAGLGNTEAFF. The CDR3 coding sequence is TGTGCCAGTCTAAACTTTGCAGGGTTGGGGAACACTGAAGCTTTCTTT. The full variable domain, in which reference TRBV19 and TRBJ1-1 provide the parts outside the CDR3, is DGGITQSPKYLFRKEGQNVTLSCEQNLNHDAMYWYRQDPGQGLRLIYYSQIVNDFQKGDIAEGYSVSREKKESFPLTVTSAQKNPTAFYLCASLNFAGLGNTEAFFGQGTRLTVV.

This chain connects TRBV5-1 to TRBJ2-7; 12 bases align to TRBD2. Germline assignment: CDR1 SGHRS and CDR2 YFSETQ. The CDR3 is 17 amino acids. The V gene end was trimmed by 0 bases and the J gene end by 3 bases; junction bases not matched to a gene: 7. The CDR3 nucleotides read TGCGCCAGCAGCTTGGGGGGACTAGCGGGCCTCTACTACGAGCAGTACTTC. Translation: CASSLGGLAGLYYEQYF.

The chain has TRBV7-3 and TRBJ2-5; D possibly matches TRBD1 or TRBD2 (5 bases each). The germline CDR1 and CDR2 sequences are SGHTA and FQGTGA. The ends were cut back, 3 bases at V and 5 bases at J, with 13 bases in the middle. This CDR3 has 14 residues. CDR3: CASSFEGPRETQYF. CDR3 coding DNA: TGTGCCAGCAGCTTCGAGGGACCACGCGAGACCCAGTACTTC.

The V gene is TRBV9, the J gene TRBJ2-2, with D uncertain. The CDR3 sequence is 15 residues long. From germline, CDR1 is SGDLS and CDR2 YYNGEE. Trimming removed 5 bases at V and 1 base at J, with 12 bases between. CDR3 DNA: TGTGCCAGCAGTTACACATGGGAGAACACCGGGGAGCTGTTTTTT. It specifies CASSYTWENTGELFF.

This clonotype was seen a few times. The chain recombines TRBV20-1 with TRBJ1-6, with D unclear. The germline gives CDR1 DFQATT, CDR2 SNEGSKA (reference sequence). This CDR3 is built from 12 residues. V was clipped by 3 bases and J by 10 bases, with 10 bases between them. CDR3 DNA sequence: TGCAGTGCTAGTGGGGTAATCTCACCCCTCCACTTT. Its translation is CSASGVISPLHF.

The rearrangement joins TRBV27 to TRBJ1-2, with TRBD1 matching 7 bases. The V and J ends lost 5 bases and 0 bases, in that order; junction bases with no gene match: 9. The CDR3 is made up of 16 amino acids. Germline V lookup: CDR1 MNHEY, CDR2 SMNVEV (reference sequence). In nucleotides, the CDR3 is TGTGCCAGCAGTAAATCGGCGACAGGGACTAACTATGGCTACACCTTC. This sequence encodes CASSKSATGTNYGYTF.

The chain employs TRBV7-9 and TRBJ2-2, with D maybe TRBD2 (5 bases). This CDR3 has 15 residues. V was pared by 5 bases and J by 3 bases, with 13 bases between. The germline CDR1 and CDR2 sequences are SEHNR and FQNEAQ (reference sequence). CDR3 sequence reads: CASSPHLRDTGELFF. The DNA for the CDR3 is TGTGCCAGCAGCCCCCATTTGCGGGACACCGGGGAGCTGTTTTTT.

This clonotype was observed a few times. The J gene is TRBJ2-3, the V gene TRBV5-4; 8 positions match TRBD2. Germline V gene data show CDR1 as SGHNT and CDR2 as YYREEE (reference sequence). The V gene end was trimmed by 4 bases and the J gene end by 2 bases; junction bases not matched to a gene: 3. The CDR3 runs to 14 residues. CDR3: CASSRGGDTDTQYF. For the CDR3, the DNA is TGTGCCAGCAGCCGGGGGGGAGACACAGATACGCAGTATTTT.

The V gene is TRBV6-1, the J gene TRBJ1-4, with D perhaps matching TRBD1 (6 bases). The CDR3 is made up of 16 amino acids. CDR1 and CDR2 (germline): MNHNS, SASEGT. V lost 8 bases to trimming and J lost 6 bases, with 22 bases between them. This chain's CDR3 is CASLKGTQPGYEKLFF. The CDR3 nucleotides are TGTGCCAGCCTAAAGGGGACACAACCAGGATATGAAAAACTGTTTTTT.

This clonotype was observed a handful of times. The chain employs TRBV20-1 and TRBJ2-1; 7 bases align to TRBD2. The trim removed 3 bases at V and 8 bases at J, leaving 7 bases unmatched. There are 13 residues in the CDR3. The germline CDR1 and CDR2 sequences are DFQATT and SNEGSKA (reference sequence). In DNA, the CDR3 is TGCAGTGCTAGGATCGGACTAGACCATGAGCAGTTCTTC. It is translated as CSARIGLDHEQFF.

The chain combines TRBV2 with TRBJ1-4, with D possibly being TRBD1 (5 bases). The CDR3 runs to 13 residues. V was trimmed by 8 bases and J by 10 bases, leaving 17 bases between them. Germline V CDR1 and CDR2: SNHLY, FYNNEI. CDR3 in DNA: TGTGCCAGCCTCGGACTTCTGAGGGGAAAACTGTTTTTT. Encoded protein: CASLGLLRGKLFF.

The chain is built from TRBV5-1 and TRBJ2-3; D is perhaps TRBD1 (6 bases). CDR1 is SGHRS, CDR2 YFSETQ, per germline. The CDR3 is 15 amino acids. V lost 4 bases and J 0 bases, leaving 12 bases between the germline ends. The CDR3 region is CASSEGQLSTDTQYF. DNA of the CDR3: TGCGCCAGCAGCGAGGGACAATTAAGCACAGATACGCAGTATTTT.

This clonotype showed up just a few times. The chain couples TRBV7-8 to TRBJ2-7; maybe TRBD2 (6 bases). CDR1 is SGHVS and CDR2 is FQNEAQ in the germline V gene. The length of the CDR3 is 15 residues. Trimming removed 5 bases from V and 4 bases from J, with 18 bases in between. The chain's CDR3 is CASSPRRLARYEQYV. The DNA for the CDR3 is TGTGCCAGCAGCCCCCGGCGGCTAGCGCGTTACGAGCAGTACGTC.

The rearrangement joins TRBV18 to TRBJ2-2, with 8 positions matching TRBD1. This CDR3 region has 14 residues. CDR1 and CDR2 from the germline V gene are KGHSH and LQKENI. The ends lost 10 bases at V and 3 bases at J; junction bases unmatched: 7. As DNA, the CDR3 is TGTGCCACCCTCGGACAGGGTGACACCGGGGAGCTGTTTTTT. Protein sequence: CATLGQGDTGELFF.

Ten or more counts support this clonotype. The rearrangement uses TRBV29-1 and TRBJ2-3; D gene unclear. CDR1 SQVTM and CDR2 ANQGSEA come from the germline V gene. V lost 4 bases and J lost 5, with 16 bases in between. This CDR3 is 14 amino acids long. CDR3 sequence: CSVVRTTLGDTQYF. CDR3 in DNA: TGCAGCGTTGTTCGTACCACTCTGGGAGATACGCAGTATTTT.

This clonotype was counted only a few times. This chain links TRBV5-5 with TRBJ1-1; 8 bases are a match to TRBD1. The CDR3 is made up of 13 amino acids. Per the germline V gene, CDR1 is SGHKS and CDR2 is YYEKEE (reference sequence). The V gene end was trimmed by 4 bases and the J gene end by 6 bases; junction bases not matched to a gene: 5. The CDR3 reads CASSPWTGPEAFF. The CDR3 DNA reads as TGTGCCAGCAGCCCATGGACAGGGCCTGAAGCTTTCTTT.

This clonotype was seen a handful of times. The CDR3 DNA reads TGTGCCAGCAGTTTAAGTGGATTGAGCTCCTACGAGCAGTACGTC. Encoded protein: CASSLSGLSSYEQYV. The genes are TRBV28 and TRBJ2-7, with unresolved D. This CDR3 region has 15 residues. CDR1 and CDR2 (germline): MDHEN, SYDVKM. V dropped 2 bases and J dropped 0 bases, with 11 bases sitting between them.

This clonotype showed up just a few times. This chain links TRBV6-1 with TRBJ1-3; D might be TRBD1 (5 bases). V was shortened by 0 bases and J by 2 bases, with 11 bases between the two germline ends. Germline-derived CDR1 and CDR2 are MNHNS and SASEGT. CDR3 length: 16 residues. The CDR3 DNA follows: TGTGCCAGCAGTGAAGCGAGGGGATTAGCTGGAAACACCATATATTTT. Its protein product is CASSEARGLAGNTIYF.

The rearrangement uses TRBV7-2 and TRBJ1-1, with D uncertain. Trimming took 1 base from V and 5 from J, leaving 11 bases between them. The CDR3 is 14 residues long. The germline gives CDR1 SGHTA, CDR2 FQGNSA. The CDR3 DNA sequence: TGTGCCAGCAGCTTAGACGTTCCAGGTACTGAAGCTTTCTTT. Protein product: CASSLDVPGTEAFF.

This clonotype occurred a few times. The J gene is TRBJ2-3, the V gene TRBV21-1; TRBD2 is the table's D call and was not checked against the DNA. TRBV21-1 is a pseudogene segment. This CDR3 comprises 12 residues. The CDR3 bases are TGTGCCAGCAGCCCGGGACTAGGATTTCAGTATTTT. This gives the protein CASSPGLGFQYF.

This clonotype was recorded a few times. Here the CDR3 DNA reads TGCGCCAGCAGCCACCCAGTCAGGGGTCGACACACAGATACGCAGTATTTT. Residues: CASSHPVRGRHTDTQYF. The chain joins TRBV4-1 to TRBJ2-3, with D possibly matching TRBD1 (6 bases). The CDR3 has 17 residues. V gave up 3 bases and J gave up 2 bases, with 18 bases separating them. Germline V gene sequence: CDR1 MGHRA, CDR2 YSYEKL.

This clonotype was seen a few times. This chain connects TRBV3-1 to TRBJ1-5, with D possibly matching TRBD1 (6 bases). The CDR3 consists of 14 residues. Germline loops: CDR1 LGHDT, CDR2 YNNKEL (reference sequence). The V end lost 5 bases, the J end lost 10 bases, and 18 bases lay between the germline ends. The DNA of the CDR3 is TGTGCCAGCAGCATGAGGGGGGGCGGGCAACCCCAGCATTTT. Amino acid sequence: CASSMRGGGQPQHF.

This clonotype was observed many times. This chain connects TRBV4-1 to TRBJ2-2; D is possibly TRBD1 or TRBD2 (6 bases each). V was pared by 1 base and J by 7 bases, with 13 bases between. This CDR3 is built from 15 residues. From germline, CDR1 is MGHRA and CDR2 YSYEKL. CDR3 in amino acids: CASSQGVGGGGELFF. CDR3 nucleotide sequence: TGCGCCAGCAGCCAAGGGGTAGGGGGAGGCGGGGAGCTGTTTTTT.

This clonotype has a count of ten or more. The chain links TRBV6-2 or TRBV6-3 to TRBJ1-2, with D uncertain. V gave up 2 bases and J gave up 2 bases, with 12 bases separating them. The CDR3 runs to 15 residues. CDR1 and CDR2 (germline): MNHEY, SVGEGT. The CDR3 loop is CASSYDAGSNYGYTF. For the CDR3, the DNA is TGTGCCAGCAGTTACGACGCCGGATCAAACTATGGCTACACCTTC.